This entry lists 23 T cell receptor beta chains sequenced from one sample in a study of regulatory T cells in long-lasting Graves disease. Researchers made TCR beta libraries by using iRepertoire HTBI primers and running Arm-PCR on CDR3 regions. TCRdb independently ran MiXCR on the multiplex PCR reads; one entry per CDR3 protein. In the table there are 450,000 to 500,000 distinct CDR3 sequences, around 15% of which are singletons. Time point indicated: newly diagnosed GD, antithyroid drugs for less than 3 months. The TCR library was prepared using RNA isolated from PBMCs. The same sample was also studied in work on T cells in Graves' hyperthyroidism and ophthalmopathy.

The sequenced sample was peripheral blood mononuclear cells (PBMCs), obtained at new diagnosis, from a patient treated with antithyroid drugs. These TCRs come from a man aged 40-49 years with Graves disease.

On this clonotype itself: An end of the junction does not agree with germline; a read error may underlie this. This chain links TRBV2 with TRBJ2-1; the match to TRBD2 covers 16 bases. This CDR3 spans 18 amino acids. Germline CDR1 and CDR2: SNHLY and FYNNEI. The CDR3 DNA follows: TGTGCCAGCAGAGAAGGGACTAGCGGGAGGGCCTACTACAATGAGCAGTTCTTC. Amino acid sequence: CASREGTSGRAYYNEQFF.

This clonotype was observed a few times. This chain joins TRBV10-3 and TRBJ2-1; 8 bases line up with TRBD1. The CDR3 extends over 15 amino acids. V shed 6 bases and J 6 bases; nucleotides not matched to a gene: 10. CDR1 and CDR2 (germline): ENHRY, SYGVKD. The CDR3 region is CAIRVGQGPGNEQFF. CDR3 sequence (DNA): TGTGCCATCAGGGTCGGACAGGGCCCCGGCAATGAGCAGTTCTTC.

This clonotype was counted a few times. The chain links TRBV24-1 to TRBJ2-3; possible D gene TRBD2, 6 bases. This CDR3 is built from 16 residues. Trimming stripped 0 bases from V and 6 bases from J, with 15 bases between. Looked up from germline, CDR1 is KGHDR and CDR2 is SFDVKD. The CDR3 region is CATSDLWGESRDTQYF. DNA for the CDR3: TGTGCCACCAGTGATTTGTGGGGGGAATCAAGGGATACGCAGTATTTT.

This clonotype was counted many times. The V gene is TRBV18, the J gene TRBJ2-7; TRBD1 matches 8 bases. Trimming removed 5 bases from V and 5 bases from J; junction bases left unmatched: 5. Looked up from germline, CDR1 is KGHSH and CDR2 is LQKENI. The CDR3 runs 13 residues. CDR3 protein: CASSSGGGNEQYF. For the CDR3, the DNA is TGTGCCAGCTCATCAGGGGGCGGGAACGAGCAGTACTTC.

This clonotype was detected many times. The CDR3 reads CASSRSGRPSSYNEQFF. The CDR3 DNA sequence: TGTGCCAGCAGCCGGAGCGGGAGGCCGAGCTCCTACAATGAGCAGTTCTTC. V and J are TRBV27 and TRBJ2-1; 9 bases line up with TRBD2. Losses at the gene ends were 6 bases for V and 0 bases for J; bases not matched to a gene: 9. The CDR3 contains 17 residues. Per germline, CDR1 MNHEY and CDR2 SMNVEV (reference sequence).

The chain employs TRBV20-1 and TRBJ2-7; possibly TRBD1 for D (5 bases). This CDR3 region has 13 residues. Trimming pared 3 bases from V and 3 bases from J, leaving 12 bases between. Germline-derived CDR1 and CDR2 are DFQATT and SNEGSKA (reference sequence). The CDR3 spells CSARDSTDYEQYF. CDR3 sequence (DNA): TGCAGTGCTAGGGATTCGACAGACTACGAGCAGTACTTC.

The genes are TRBV9 and TRBJ1-2; 11 bases map to TRBD1. Looked up from germline, CDR1 is SGDLS and CDR2 is YYNGEE. The CDR3 runs 13 residues. J lost 10 bases, V lost 1 base, and 3 bases had no gene match. DNA of the CDR3: TGTGCCAGCAGCGTACCCGGACAGGGGGCCTACACCTTC. Translated: CASSVPGQGAYTF.

This clonotype came up a few times. The rearrangement joins TRBV5-1 to TRBJ2-7; 8 bases fit TRBD2. Germline V gives CDR1 SGHRS, CDR2 YFSETQ. With 3 bases clipped from V and 4 bases from J, the junction kept 15 bases outside the gene matches. The CDR3 spans 17 residues. The CDR3 sequence is CASSSGLAAPGSYEQYF. DNA for the CDR3: TGCGCCAGCAGCTCCGGACTAGCAGCCCCCGGGAGTTACGAGCAGTACTTC.

This clonotype was counted many times. The chain links TRBV27 to TRBJ2-1; 10 bases map to TRBD2. The V gene end was trimmed by 6 bases and the J gene end by 8 bases; junction bases not matched to a gene: 22. The CDR3 runs to 19 residues. CDR1 is MNHEY, CDR2 SMNVEV, per germline (reference sequence). DNA of the CDR3: TGTGCCAGCAGGAAGGCAGAGACAAGTGGTAGCGGGAGGTATCATGAGCAGTTCTTC. Protein product: CASRKAETSGSGRYHEQFF.

This clonotype was seen many times. This chain joins TRBV18 and TRBJ2-4, with D possibly being TRBD2 (5 bases). The length of the CDR3 is 14 residues. The V end was cut by 3 bases, the J end by 1 base, with 7 bases between. CDR1 is KGHSH and CDR2 is LQKENI in the germline V gene. The CDR3 loop is CASSPGEAKNIQYF. The CDR3 coding sequence is TGTGCCAGCTCACCCGGGGAGGCCAAAAACATTCAGTACTTC.

This clonotype has at least ten counts. The CDR3 DNA reads TGTGCCAGCAGCCCCGACGGTGAGATCACCGGGGAGCTGTTTTTT. Translation: CASSPDGEITGELFF. The rearrangement uses TRBV11-3 and TRBJ2-2; no clear D. The germline gives CDR1 SGHNT, CDR2 YENEEA. The CDR3 extends over 15 amino acids. Trimming cost V 5 bases and J 4 bases, with 14 bases left between them.

This clonotype was seen many times. The V and J genes are TRBV27 and TRBJ2-7, with TRBD1 matching over 7 bases. Losses at the gene ends were 0 bases for V and 1 base for J; bases not matched to a gene: 6. In germline, CDR1 is MNHEY, CDR2 SMNVEV (reference sequence). The CDR3 is 16 residues long. CDR3 in DNA: TGTGCCAGCAGTTTATCCATCGGGACAGTATCCTACGAGCAGTACTTC. This gives the protein CASSLSIGTVSYEQYF.

This clonotype was recorded many times. V and J are TRBV2 and TRBJ2-7; D may be TRBD2 (5 bases). The CDR3 covers 11 residues. The germline gives CDR1 SNHLY, CDR2 FYNNEI. Trimming took off 6 bases at V and 7 bases at J, with 10 bases between the two ends. CDR3 DNA sequence: TGTGCCAGCAGGCGGACTTGGGAGCAGTACTTC. It codes for CASRRTWEQYF.

There are many counts of this clonotype. The V gene is TRBV20-1, the J gene TRBJ2-3; maybe TRBD2 (5 bases). This CDR3 has 15 amino acids. The germline V gene has CDR1 DFQATT and CDR2 SNEGSKA (reference sequence). Trimming stripped 2 bases from V and 0 bases from J, with 12 bases between. The CDR3 spells CSARSPGTSTDTQYF. The CDR3 DNA follows: TGCAGTGCTAGATCCCCGGGAACTAGCACAGATACGCAGTATTTT.

The sample holds many counts of this clonotype. The chain is built from TRBV28 and TRBJ2-7; D possibly corresponds to TRBD1 (5 bases). V was pared by 8 bases and J by 2 bases, with 16 bases between. The germline V gene has CDR1 MDHEN and CDR2 SYDVKM. The CDR3 extends over 14 amino acids. The CDR3: CASGPGRAPYEQYF. CDR3 DNA: TGTGCCAGCGGGCCGGGCAGGGCGCCCTACGAGCAGTACTTC.

The rearrangement uses TRBV20-1 and TRBJ2-7; D remains ambiguous. Germline loops: CDR1 DFQATT, CDR2 SNEGSKA (reference sequence). Trimming pared 5 bases from V and 5 bases from J, leaving 16 bases between. This CDR3 contains 13 residues. CDR3: CSAEAPGTHEQYF. CDR3 bases: TGCAGTGCTGAGGCCCCGGGTACTCACGAGCAGTACTTC.

This clonotype was seen at least ten times. The rearrangement joins TRBV28 to TRBJ1-5, with D perhaps matching TRBD1 (6 bases). Per the germline V gene, CDR1 is MDHEN and CDR2 is SYDVKM. The CDR3 length is 19 residues. V lost 7 bases to trimming and J lost 6 bases, with 31 bases between them. The CDR3 sequence is CASNVLGATVLVGRQPQHF. In nucleotides, the CDR3 is TGTGCCAGCAATGTGTTGGGGGCGACGGTTCTCGTGGGCCGTCAGCCCCAGCATTTT.

This clonotype occurred a few times. The V call is TRBV30, the J call TRBJ2-1, with 10 bases identical to TRBD2. The CDR3 is made up of 13 amino acids. Germline assignment: CDR1 GTSNPN and CDR2 SVGIG (reference sequence). Unmatched junction bases numbered 4, after V lost 1 base and J lost 10 bases. CDR3 DNA sequence: TGTGCCTGGAGTGGGTCACTAGCGGGAGAGCAGTTCTTC. Translated, it gives CAWSGSLAGEQFF.

The table lists this clonotype with a few counts. The rearrangement links TRBV29-1 to TRBJ2-1; 9 nucleotides line up with TRBD1. J gave up 12 bases and V 7 bases, and 16 bases lay outside the gene matches. Germline loops: CDR1 SQVTM, CDR2 ANQGSEA. CDR3 length: 14 amino acids. The CDR3 bases are TGCAGCGCCCGGGACAGGGCCTCGTCGGTCCTGCAGTTCTTC. It translates to CSARDRASSVLQFF.

This clonotype was observed a handful of times. The V call is TRBV6-1, the J call TRBJ2-7, with D possibly being TRBD2 (6 bases). CDR3 length: 12 residues. CDR1 is MNHNS, CDR2 SASEGT, per germline. Trimming stripped 7 bases from V and 3 bases from J, with 10 bases between. CDR3 region: CASTNGGYEQYF. In DNA form, the CDR3 reads TGTGCCAGCACCAACGGGGGCTACGAGCAGTACTTC.

Many counts were recorded for this clonotype. The chain combines TRBV11-2 with TRBJ2-5; 9 nucleotides agree with TRBD2. Per germline, CDR1 SGHAT and CDR2 FQNNGV. V lost 0 bases and J lost 2; bases outside the gene matches: 4. The length of the CDR3 is 16 residues. CDR3 nucleotide sequence: TGTGCCAGCAGCTTAGAACTGACTAGCGGACAAGAGACCCAGTACTTC. Residues: CASSLELTSGQETQYF.

The sample holds many counts of this clonotype. The rearrangement uses TRBV20-1 and TRBJ1-1; no firm D call. Germline assignment: CDR1 DFQATT and CDR2 SNEGSKA (reference sequence). With 7 bases removed from V and 0 bases from J, the gap between germline ends came to 12 bases. The CDR3 sequence is 13 residues long. The CDR3 spells CSEASGMNTEAFF. Written as DNA, the CDR3 is TGCAGTGAGGCAAGCGGGATGAACACTGAAGCTTTCTTT.

This clonotype was detected many times. An end of the junction differs from the germline gene, which may be a read error. The rearrangement joins TRBV28 to TRBJ2-5; D uncertain. The CDR3 sequence is 12 residues long. Per the germline V gene, CDR1 is MDHEN and CDR2 is SYDVKM. CDR3 bases: TGTGCCAGCAGCAACACCGGGCGGACCCAGTGCTTC. It codes for CASSNTGRTQCF.